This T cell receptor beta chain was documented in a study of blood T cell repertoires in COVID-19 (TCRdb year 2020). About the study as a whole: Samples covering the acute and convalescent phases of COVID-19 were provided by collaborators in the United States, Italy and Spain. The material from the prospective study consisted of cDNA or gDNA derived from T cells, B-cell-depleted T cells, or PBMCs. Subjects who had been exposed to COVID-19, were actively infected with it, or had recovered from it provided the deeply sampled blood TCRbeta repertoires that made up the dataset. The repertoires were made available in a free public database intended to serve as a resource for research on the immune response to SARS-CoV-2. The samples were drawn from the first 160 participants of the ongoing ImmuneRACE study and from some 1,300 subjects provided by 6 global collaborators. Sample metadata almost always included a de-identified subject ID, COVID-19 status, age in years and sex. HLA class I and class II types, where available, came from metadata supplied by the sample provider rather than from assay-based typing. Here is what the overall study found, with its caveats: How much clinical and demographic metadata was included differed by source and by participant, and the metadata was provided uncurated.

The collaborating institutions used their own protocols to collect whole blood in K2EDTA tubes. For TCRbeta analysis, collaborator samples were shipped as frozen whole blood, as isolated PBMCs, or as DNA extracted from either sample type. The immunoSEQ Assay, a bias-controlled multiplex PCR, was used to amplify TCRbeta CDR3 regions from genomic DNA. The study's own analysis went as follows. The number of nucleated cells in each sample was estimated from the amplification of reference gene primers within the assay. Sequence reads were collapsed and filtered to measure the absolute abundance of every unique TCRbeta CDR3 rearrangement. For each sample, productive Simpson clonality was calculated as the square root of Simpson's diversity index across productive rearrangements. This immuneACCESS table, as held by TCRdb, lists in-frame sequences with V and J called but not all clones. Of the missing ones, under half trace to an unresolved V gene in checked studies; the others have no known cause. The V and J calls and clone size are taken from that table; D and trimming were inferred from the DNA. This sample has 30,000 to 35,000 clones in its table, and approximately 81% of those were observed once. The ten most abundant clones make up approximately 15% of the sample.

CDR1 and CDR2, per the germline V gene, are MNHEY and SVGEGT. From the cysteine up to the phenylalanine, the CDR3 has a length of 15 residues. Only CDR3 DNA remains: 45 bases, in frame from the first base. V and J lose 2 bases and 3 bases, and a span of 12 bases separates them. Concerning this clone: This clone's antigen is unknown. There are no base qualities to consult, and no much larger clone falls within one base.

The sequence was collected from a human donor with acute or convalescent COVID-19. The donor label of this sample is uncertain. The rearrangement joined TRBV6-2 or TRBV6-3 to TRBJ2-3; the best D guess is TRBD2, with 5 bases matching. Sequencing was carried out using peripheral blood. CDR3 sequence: CASSYDSRGTDTQYF. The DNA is TGTGCCAGCAGTTACGACTCCCGCGGGACAGATACGCAGTATTTT.